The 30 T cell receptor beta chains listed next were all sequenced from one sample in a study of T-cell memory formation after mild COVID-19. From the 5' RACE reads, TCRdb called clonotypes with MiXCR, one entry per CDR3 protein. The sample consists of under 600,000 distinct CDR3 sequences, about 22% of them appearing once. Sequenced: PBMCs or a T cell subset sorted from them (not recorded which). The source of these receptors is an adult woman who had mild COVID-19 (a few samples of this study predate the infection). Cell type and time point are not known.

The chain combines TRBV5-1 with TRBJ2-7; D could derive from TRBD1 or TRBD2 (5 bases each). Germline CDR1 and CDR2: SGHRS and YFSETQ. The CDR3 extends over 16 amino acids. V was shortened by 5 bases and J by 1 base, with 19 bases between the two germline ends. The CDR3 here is CASRYSMGPLSYEQYF. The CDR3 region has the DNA TGCGCCAGCAGATATTCCATGGGACCACTATCCTACGAGCAGTACTTC. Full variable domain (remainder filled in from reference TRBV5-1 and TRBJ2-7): KAGVTQTPRYLIKTRGQQVTLSCSPISGHRSVSWYQQTPGQGLQFLFEYFSETQRNKGNFPGRFSGRQFSNSRSEMNVSTLELGDSALYLCASRYSMGPLSYEQYFGPGTRLTVT.

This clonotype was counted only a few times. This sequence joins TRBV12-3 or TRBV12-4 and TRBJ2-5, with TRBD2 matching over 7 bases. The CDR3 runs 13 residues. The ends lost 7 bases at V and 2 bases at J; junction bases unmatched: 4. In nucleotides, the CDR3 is TGTGCCAGCAACCTGGGACTACAAGAGACCCAGTACTTC. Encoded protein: CASNLGLQETQYF.

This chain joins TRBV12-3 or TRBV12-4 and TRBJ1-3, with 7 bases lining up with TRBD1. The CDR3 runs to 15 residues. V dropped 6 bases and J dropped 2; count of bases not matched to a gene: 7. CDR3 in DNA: TGTGCCAGCAGCCGGCCGACAGGGACTGGAAACACCATATATTTT. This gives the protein CASSRPTGTGNTIYF.

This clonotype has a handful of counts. The CDR3 sequence: CASSLTSGDTEAFF. CDR3 nucleotides: TGTGCCAGCAGTCTGACTAGTGGGGACACTGAAGCTTTCTTT. The V gene is TRBV12-3 or TRBV12-4, the J gene TRBJ1-1; D gene unclear. The CDR3 sequence is 14 residues long. The germline V and J ends were trimmed by 5 bases and 3 bases, with 13 bases remaining between them.

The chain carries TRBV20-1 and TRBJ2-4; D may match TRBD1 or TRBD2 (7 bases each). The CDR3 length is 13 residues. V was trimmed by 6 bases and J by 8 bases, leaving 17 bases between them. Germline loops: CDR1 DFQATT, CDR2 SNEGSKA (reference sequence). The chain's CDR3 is CSAQPTGRDIQYF. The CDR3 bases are TGCAGTGCCCAGCCGACAGGGAGGGACATTCAGTACTTC.

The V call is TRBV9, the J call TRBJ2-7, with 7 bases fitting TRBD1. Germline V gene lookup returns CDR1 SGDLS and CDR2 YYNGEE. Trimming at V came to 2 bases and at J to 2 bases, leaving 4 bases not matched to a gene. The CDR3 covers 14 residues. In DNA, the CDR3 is TGTGCCAGCAGCGTCGGGGACAGCACCTACGAGCAGTACTTC. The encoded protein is CASSVGDSTYEQYF. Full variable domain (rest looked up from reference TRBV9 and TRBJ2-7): DSGVTQTPKHLITATGQRVTLRCSPRSGDLSVYWYQQSLDQGLQFLIQYYNGEERAKGNILERFSAQQFPDLHSELNLSSLELGDSALYFCASSVGDSTYEQYFGPGTRLTVT.

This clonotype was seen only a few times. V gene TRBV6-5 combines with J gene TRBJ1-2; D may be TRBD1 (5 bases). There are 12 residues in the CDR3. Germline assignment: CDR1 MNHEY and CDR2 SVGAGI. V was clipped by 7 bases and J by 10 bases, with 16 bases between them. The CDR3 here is CASTTGGVPYTF. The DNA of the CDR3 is TGTGCCAGCACCACCGGGGGGGTACCCTACACCTTC.

The CDR3 loop is CAITSTLAGGPGELFF. CDR3 sequence (DNA): TGTGCCATCACCTCAACCCTAGCGGGAGGTCCCGGGGAGCTGTTTTTT. The chain joins TRBV10-3 to TRBJ2-2, with TRBD2 matching 11 bases. Trimming cost V 7 bases and J 6 bases; bases outside gene matches: 10. This CDR3 has 16 residues. Germline V gives CDR1 ENHRY, CDR2 SYGVKD.

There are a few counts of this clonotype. The CDR3 reads CASSFPGGNSPLHF. In nucleotides, the CDR3 is TGCGCCAGCAGCTTCCCAGGCGGAAATTCACCCCTCCACTTT. The chain is built from TRBV5-1 and TRBJ1-6; no clear D gene. CDR1 and CDR2 (germline): SGHRS, YFSETQ. This CDR3 is built from 14 residues. V dropped 2 bases and J dropped 7 bases, with 10 bases sitting between them.

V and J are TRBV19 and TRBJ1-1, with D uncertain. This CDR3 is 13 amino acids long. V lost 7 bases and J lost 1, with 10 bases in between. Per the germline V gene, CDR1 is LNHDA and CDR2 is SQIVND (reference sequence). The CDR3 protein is CASTPTTNTEAFF. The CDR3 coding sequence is TGTGCCAGTACCCCGACAACGAACACTGAAGCTTTCTTT.

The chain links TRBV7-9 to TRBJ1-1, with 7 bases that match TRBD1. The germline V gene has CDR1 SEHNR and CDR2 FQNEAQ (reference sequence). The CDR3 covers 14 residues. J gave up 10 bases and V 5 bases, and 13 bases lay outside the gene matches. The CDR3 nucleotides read TGTGCCAGCAGCCAGGGGGGGGTTCGGAGGGTAGCTTTCTTT. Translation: CASSQGGVRRVAFF.

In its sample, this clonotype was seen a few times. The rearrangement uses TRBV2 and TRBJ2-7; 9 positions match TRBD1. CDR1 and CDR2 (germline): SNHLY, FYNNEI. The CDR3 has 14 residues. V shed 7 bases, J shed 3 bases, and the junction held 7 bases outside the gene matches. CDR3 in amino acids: CASMIQGAGYEQYF. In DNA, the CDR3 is TGTGCCAGCATGATACAGGGGGCGGGCTACGAGCAGTACTTC.

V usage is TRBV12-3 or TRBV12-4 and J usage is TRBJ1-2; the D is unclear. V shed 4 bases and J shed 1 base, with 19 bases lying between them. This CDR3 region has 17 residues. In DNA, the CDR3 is TGTGCCAGCAGTTCGGTCCCCAGGTGGGCCGTTAACTATGGCTACACCTTC. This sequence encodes CASSSVPRWAVNYGYTF.

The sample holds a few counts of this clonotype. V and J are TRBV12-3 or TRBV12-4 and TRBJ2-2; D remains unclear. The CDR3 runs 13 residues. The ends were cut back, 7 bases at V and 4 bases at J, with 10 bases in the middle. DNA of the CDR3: TGTGCCAGCAATCCCGACTTCACCGGGGAGCTGTTTTTT. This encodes CASNPDFTGELFF.

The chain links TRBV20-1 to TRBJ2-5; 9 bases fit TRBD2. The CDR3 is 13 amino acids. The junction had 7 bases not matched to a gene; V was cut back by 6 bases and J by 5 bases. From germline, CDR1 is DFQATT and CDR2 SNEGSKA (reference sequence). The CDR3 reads CSATSSGTETQYF. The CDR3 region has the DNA TGCAGTGCAACCTCTAGCGGGACTGAGACCCAGTACTTC.

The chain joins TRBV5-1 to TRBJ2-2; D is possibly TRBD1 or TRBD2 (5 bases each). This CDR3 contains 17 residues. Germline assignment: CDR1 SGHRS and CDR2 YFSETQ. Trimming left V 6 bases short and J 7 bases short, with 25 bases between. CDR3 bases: TGCGCCAGCACCTGGATCCCGCGAGAGGGGCTTATCGGGGAGCTGTTTTTT. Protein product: CASTWIPREGLIGELFF.

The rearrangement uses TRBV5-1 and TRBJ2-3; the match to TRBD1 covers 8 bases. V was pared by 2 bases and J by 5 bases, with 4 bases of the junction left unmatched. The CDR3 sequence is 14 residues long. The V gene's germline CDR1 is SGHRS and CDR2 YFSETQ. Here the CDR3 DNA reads TGCGCCAGCAGCTTCCAGGGGGCTGGAGATACGCAGTATTTT. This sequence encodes CASSFQGAGDTQYF.

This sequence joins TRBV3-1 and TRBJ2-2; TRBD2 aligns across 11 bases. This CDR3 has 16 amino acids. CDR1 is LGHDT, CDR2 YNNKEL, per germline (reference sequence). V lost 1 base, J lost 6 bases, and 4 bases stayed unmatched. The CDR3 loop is CASSQGLAGIAGELFF. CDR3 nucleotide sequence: TGTGCCAGCAGCCAAGGACTAGCGGGAATCGCCGGGGAGCTGTTTTTT. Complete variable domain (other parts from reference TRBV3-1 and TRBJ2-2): DTAVSQTPKYLVTQMGNDKSIKCEQNLGHDTMYWYKQDSKKFLKIMFSYNNKELIINETVPNRFSPKSPDKAHLNLHINSLELGDSAVYFCASSQGLAGIAGELFFGEGSRLTVL.

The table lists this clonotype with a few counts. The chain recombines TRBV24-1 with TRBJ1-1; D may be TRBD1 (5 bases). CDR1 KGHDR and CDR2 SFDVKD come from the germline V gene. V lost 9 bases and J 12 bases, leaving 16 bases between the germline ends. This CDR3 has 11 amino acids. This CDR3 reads CATASGQRTFF. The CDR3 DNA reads TGTGCCACCGCCTCAGGGCAAAGAACTTTCTTT.

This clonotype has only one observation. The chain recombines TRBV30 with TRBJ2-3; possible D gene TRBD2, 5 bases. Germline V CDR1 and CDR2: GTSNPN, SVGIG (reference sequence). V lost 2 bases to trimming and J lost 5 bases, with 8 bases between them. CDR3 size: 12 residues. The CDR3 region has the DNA TGTGCCTGGAGTTACGGGGAAGATACGCAGTATTTT. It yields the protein CAWSYGEDTQYF.

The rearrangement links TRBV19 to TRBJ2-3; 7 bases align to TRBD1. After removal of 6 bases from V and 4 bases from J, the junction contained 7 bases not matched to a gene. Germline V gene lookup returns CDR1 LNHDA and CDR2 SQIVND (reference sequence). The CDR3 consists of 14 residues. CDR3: CASRLDRVADTQYF. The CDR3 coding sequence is TGTGCCAGTAGGCTCGACAGGGTTGCAGATACGCAGTATTTT.

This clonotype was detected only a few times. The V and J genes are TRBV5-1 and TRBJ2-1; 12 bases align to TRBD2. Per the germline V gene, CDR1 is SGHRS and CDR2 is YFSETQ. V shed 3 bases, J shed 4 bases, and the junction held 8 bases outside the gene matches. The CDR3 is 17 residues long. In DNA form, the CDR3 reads TGCGCCAGCAGCTCGACTAGCGGGGGAACCTTTTACAATGAGCAGTTCTTC. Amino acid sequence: CASSSTSGGTFYNEQFF.

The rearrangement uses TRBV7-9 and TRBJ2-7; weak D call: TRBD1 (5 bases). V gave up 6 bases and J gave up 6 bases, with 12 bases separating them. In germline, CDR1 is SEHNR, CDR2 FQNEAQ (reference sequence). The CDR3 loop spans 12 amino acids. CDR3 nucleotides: TGTGCCAGCAGTATAGGGGTAGCCGAGCAGTACTTC. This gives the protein CASSIGVAEQYF.

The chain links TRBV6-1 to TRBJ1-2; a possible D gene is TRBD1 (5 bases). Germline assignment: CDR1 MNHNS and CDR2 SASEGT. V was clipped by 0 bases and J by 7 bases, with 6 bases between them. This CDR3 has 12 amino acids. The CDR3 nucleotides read TGTGCCAGCAGTGAAGCGGGGCCTGGCTACACCTTC. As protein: CASSEAGPGYTF.

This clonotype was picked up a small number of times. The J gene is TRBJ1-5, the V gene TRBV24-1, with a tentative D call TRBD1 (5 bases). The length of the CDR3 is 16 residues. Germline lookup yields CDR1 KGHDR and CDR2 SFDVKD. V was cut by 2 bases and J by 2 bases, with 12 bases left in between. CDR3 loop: CATSDSEVRGNQPQHF. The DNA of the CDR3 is TGTGCCACCAGTGATTCCGAGGTCAGGGGCAATCAGCCCCAGCATTTT.

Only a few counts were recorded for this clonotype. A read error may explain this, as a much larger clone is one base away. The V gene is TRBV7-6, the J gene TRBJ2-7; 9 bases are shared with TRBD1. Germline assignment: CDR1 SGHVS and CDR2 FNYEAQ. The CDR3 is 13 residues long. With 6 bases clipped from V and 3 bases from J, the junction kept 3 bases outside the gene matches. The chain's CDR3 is CASRPGQGYEQYF. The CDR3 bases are TGTGCCAGCAGGCCGGGACAGGGCTACGAGCAGTACTTC.

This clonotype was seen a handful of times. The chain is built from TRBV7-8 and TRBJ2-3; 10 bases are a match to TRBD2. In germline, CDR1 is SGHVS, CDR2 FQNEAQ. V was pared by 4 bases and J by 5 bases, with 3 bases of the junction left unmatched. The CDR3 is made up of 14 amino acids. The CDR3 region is CASSSSGRGDTQYF. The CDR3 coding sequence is TGTGCCAGCAGCTCTAGCGGGAGAGGAGATACGCAGTATTTT.

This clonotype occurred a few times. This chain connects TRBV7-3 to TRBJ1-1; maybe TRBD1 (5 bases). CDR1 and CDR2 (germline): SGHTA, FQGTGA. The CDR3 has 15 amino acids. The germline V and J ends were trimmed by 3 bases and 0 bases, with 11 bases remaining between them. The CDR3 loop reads CASSLSDTLNTEAFF. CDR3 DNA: TGTGCCAGCAGCTTGTCGGACACCTTGAACACTGAAGCTTTCTTT.

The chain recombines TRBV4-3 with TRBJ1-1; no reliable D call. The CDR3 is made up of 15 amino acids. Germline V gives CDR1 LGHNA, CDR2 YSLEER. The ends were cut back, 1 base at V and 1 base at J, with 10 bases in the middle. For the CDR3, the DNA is TGCGCCAGCAGCCAAGGTCTGTCCTCGAACACTGAAGCTTTCTTT. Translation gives CASSQGLSSNTEAFF.

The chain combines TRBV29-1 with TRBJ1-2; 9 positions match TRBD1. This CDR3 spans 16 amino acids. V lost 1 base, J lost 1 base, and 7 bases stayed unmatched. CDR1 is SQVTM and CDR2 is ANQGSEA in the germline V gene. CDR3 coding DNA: TGCAGCGTTGAAGGGACAGGGGTCGACTTTAACTATGGCTACACCTTC. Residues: CSVEGTGVDFNYGYTF.